This is a list of T cell receptor beta chains from one sample in a study of monozygotic twins with inflammatory bowel disease. TCRdb derives one entry per CDR3 protein from the 5' RACE reads, leaving out DNA. The table lists 200,000 to 250,000 distinct CDR3 sequences, with around 7.7% in the top ten. Sample: blood. The receptor source for this set is a human donor with ulcerative colitis or Crohn's disease, or a healthy co-twin of an affected twin (not recorded which). CDR3s include the opening cysteine and the closing phenylalanine or tryptophan.

j_gene: TRBJ1-1; v_gene: TRBV5-4; CDR3aa: CASSRGSAALNTEAFF
j_gene: TRBJ2-1; v_gene: TRBV20-1; CDR3aa: CSAPRAPSYNEQFF
j_gene: TRBJ2-1; v_gene: TRBV6-2/TRBV6-3; CDR3aa: CASVLAGGPSYNEQFF
j_gene: TRBJ1-1; v_gene: TRBV19; CDR3aa: CASLSRMNTEAFF
j_gene: TRBJ2-3; v_gene: TRBV7-9; CDR3aa: CASSLALSTDTQYF
j_gene: TRBJ2-1; v_gene: TRBV20-1; CDR3aa: CSAGGSGSSYNEQFF
j_gene: TRBJ1-2; v_gene: TRBV4-1; CDR3aa: CASSQVSQNYGYTF
j_gene: TRBJ1-1; v_gene: TRBV18; CDR3aa: CASSPPGLRENTEAFF
j_gene: TRBJ1-6; v_gene: TRBV6-1; CDR3aa: CASSGSGGQNSPLHF
j_gene: TRBJ1-6; v_gene: TRBV12-3/TRBV12-4; CDR3aa: CASSFGSFSPLHF
j_gene: TRBJ2-2; v_gene: TRBV29-1; CDR3aa: CSVSGLGNTGELFF
j_gene: TRBJ2-3; v_gene: TRBV6-1; CDR3aa: CASSETGFGTDTQYF
j_gene: TRBJ2-7; v_gene: TRBV3-1; CDR3aa: CASSQVHGSDYEQYF
j_gene: TRBJ2-7; v_gene: TRBV12-3/TRBV12-4; CDR3aa: CASRPHSGAYEQYF
j_gene: TRBJ2-1; v_gene: TRBV20-1; CDR3aa: CSARRVVEQFF
j_gene: TRBJ1-1; v_gene: TRBV19; CDR3aa: CATGRGTEAFF
j_gene: TRBJ1-6; v_gene: TRBV30; CDR3aa: CAWSVWQGYSPLHF
j_gene: TRBJ1-1; v_gene: TRBV7-9; CDR3aa: CTSSLAALNTEAFF
j_gene: TRBJ2-2; v_gene: TRBV20-1; CDR3aa: CSARPPSGGHTGELFF
j_gene: TRBJ1-3; v_gene: TRBV28; CDR3aa: CASHGGWENTIYF
j_gene: TRBJ1-1; v_gene: TRBV18; CDR3aa: CASSQGLDTEAFF
j_gene: TRBJ1-5; v_gene: TRBV6-6; CDR3aa: CATGRQGGNQPQHF
j_gene: TRBJ2-1; v_gene: TRBV5-1; CDR3aa: CASSLGLAARGEQFF
j_gene: TRBJ1-2; v_gene: TRBV6-5; CDR3aa: CATAPEGYGYTF
j_gene: TRBJ2-1; v_gene: TRBV6-2/TRBV6-3; CDR3aa: CATGSYNEQFF
j_gene: TRBJ2-5; v_gene: TRBV7-2; CDR3aa: CASSTRTGVETQYF
j_gene: TRBJ2-2; v_gene: TRBV4-1; CDR3aa: CASSQWGTGDTGELFF
j_gene: TRBJ1-2; v_gene: TRBV3-1; CDR3aa: CASSARDRDVTF
j_gene: TRBJ2-7; v_gene: TRBV5-5; CDR3aa: CASALGMSGTYEQYF
j_gene: TRBJ1-5; v_gene: TRBV4-1; CDR3aa: CASSQVAFAQPQHF
j_gene: TRBJ2-3; v_gene: TRBV19; CDR3aa: CASSDDGGFADTQYF
j_gene: TRBJ2-7; v_gene: TRBV30; CDR3aa: CAWSPTGSYEQYF
j_gene: TRBJ2-2; v_gene: TRBV3-1; CDR3aa: CASRPGLNTGELFF
j_gene: TRBJ1-2; v_gene: TRBV5-6; CDR3aa: CASTTDRNGYTF
j_gene: TRBJ1-4; v_gene: TRBV5-1; CDR3aa: CASSLQGQGYEKLFF
j_gene: TRBJ2-5; v_gene: TRBV30; CDR3aa: CAWSGVQETQYF
j_gene: TRBJ1-4; v_gene: TRBV2; CDR3aa: CASSEAGVTNEKLFF
j_gene: TRBJ2-3; v_gene: TRBV7-2; CDR3aa: CASSLGHSTDTQYF
j_gene: TRBJ1-1; v_gene: TRBV20-1; CDR3aa: CSARVRTGGAFF
j_gene: TRBJ1-1; v_gene: TRBV4-1; CDR3aa: CASSQVGASTGGNTEAFF
j_gene: TRBJ1-6; v_gene: TRBV5-1; CDR3aa: CASSPLAGDNSPLHF
j_gene: TRBJ1-2; v_gene: TRBV7-2; CDR3aa: CASSLEGWRAGGYTF
j_gene: TRBJ2-5; v_gene: TRBV21-1; CDR3aa: CASSLTRVQETQYF
j_gene: TRBJ1-5; v_gene: TRBV27; CDR3aa: CASSLDRASNQPQHF
j_gene: TRBJ1-6; v_gene: TRBV20-1; CDR3aa: CSARDGRYSSSYNSPLHF
j_gene: TRBJ1-4; v_gene: TRBV12-3/TRBV12-4; CDR3aa: CASTGGNGEKLFF
j_gene: TRBJ1-2; v_gene: TRBV3-1; CDR3aa: CASSLQKGGTGYTF
j_gene: TRBJ1-2; v_gene: TRBV19; CDR3aa: CASTDRTRFIGYTF
j_gene: TRBJ1-2; v_gene: TRBV3-1; CDR3aa: CASSQEPGDYGYTF
j_gene: TRBJ2-7; v_gene: TRBV6-5; CDR3aa: CASSSGTGPYEQYF
j_gene: TRBJ2-1; v_gene: TRBV5-1; CDR3aa: CASSFGAGNEQFF
j_gene: TRBJ1-1; v_gene: TRBV6-1; CDR3aa: CASRSGRMYTEAFF